This T cell receptor (beta chain) was observed in a study of glioma-infiltrating T cells after dendritic cell vaccination. Study at large: Patients received autologous tumor lysate-pulsed dendritic cell vaccination between about 2003 and 2013.

The primer mix had 60 V beta and 13 J beta primers. Generated by immunoSEQ multiplex PCR, the TCRdb table keeps only in-frame clones and is missing some. The data contain about 82,000 clones, about 87% of them singletons. Before vaccination, two weeks after the third vaccination, and at progression, PBMC were collected. The CDR3 runs to 13 residues. Unmatched junction bases numbered 3, after V lost 8 bases and J lost 6 bases. Germline-derived CDR1 and CDR2 are MNHEY and SMNVEV (reference sequence). The count of this clone is one. The chain combines TRBV27 with TRBJ2-3; 12 nucleotides match TRBD1. Sample: blood, taken before dendritic cell vaccination. The sequence came from a human donor with glioblastoma. The CDR3 DNA reads TGTGCCAGCGCTGGGACAGGGGGCGATACGCAGTATTTT. The encoded protein is CASAGTGGDTQYF.